Below, one T cell receptor beta chain is given with its context. Its matching antigen is unknown. The data derive from a study of blood T cells in healthy people across ages. General study findings and limits: Diversity was higher, and naive CD4+ cells more numerous, in long-lived donors than in aged donors. Bulk PBMC profiling left naive and antigen-experienced comparisons inconclusive. Naive T cell percentage and TCR beta diversity correlated strongly. Shifts in expanded clonotypes may have been confounded by donor CMV status, which was unknown.

Primers used in a second PCR of roughly 6 to 12 cycles were a sample-barcoded 5' primer and a J-beta primer mix. Each CDR3 protein is one row after TCRdb ran MiXCR on the 5' RACE reads. The profile shows about 1.7 million distinct CDR3 sequences, 25% to 30% of them singletons. Germline CDR1 is SGHRS and CDR2 is YFSETQ. V lost 5 bases, J lost 2 bases, and 12 bases lay in between. The CDR3 is made up of 14 amino acids. The chain couples TRBV5-1 to TRBJ2-3; D is ambiguous. The sequence was obtained from a woman between 25 and 40 years old in good health. The sequencing input was blood. The CDR3 protein is CASRLSGLTDTQYF. The CDR3 region has the DNA TGCGCCAGCAGGTTATCGGGCCTCACAGATACGCAGTATTTT.